The source of this TCR beta chain is a study of blood T cell repertoires in COVID-19. On the study more broadly: Italy, Spain and the United States were the sources of the convalescent and acute COVID-19 samples. Sources were T cells, B-cell-depleted T cells, or PBMCs; the material itself was cDNA or gDNA.

Original handling: Reference gene primers were amplified, and this amplification served to estimate nucleated cell counts. TCRdb's table, derived via immunoSEQ multiplex PCR, lists solely in-frame clones and lacks some. V and J calls and clone size are given by that table; D and trimming were obtained from the DNA. The sample records roughly 20,000 clones, around 94% being singletons. Sequencing was performed on peripheral blood. This clonotype was obtained from a human donor in a cohort sampled during active COVID-19.

The CDR3 DNA sequence: TGTGCCAGCAGCCCTCCGCAGGGGGCCGGAACTTACAATGAGCAGTTCTTC. This gives the protein CASSPPQGAGTYNEQFF. The genes are TRBV13 and TRBJ2-1; 8 positions match TRBD1. The CDR3 contains 17 residues. Germline CDR1 is PRHDT and CDR2 is FYEKMQ (reference sequence). Trimming at V came to 5 bases and at J to 4 bases, leaving 13 bases not matched to a gene.